These T cell receptor beta chains were read from a single sample in a study of human T cells and chemical hapten exposure. A single record per CDR3 protein comes from TCRdb applying MiXCR to the RACE reads. The table includes 350,000 to 400,000 distinct CDR3 sequences, roughly 5.3% detected once. The sample consisted of whole blood, taken in connection with sensitization to the hapten diphenylcyclopropenone (DPC). The receptors shown here come from a woman between 45 and 60 years old with alopecia areata. Some clones in this sample may be carry-over from other donors' samples. The CDR3 runs from the conserved cysteine through the conserved F or W. D genes are given only for firm matches. Some rows mark clone size as missing; the rest say once, few, many or name a class of expanded clone.

few	TRBJ2-3	TRBV7-9	.	CASSLAAGSTDTQYF	TGTGCCAGCAGCTTAGCAGCAGGGAGCACAGATACGCAGTATTTT
.	TRBJ1-1	TRBV20-1	.	CSARPNTEAFF	TGCAGTGCTAGGCCGAACACTGAAGCTTTCTTT
many	TRBJ2-1	TRBV5-1	.	CASSGGRSSYNEQFF	TGCGCCAGCAGCGGGGGACGTAGCTCCTACAATGAGCAGTTCTTC
many	TRBJ2-7	TRBV29-1	TRBD2	CSVAPGLGDYEQYF	TGCAGCGTTGCCCCGGGACTAGGGGACTACGAGCAGTACTTC
.	TRBJ2-2	TRBV6-5	TRBD1	CASRPSTGTTGELFF	TGTGCCAGCAGACCCTCGACAGGGACCACCGGGGAGCTGTTTTTT
.	TRBJ2-3	TRBV10-3	.	CAIAQSGLDTDTQYF	TGTGCCATCGCCCAGAGCGGTCTCGACACAGATACGCAGTATTTT
many	TRBJ2-5	TRBV29-1	.	CSVPEGGVRETQYF	TGCAGCGTCCCCGAGGGGGGCGTTCGGGAGACCCAGTACTTC
many	TRBJ1-6	TRBV10-3	.	CAISGASDNSPLHF	TGTGCCATCAGCGGGGCATCGGATAATTCACCCCTCCACTTT
many	TRBJ1-4	TRBV10-2	.	CASSDGGHGFF	TGCGCCAGCAGTGACGGAGGACATGGCTTTTTT
many	TRBJ2-1	TRBV10-3	.	CAISDASLGEQFF	TGTGCCATCAGTGATGCTAGCCTGGGTGAGCAGTTCTTC
.	TRBJ2-3	TRBV12-5	TRBD2	CASGLGSGEDTQYF	TGTGCTAGTGGTTTGGGGAGCGGGGAAGATACGCAGTATTTT
.	TRBJ2-2	TRBV6-5	.	CASSLLGRTGELFF	TGTGCCAGCAGCTTGCTGGGTCGGACCGGGGAGCTGTTTTTT
few	TRBJ1-1	TRBV7-9	TRBD1	CASRFGTGMNTEAFF	TGTGCCAGCAGGTTCGGGACAGGGATGAACACTGAAGCTTTCTTT
many	TRBJ1-2	TRBV7-3	.	CASSPKAGGYTF	TGTGCCAGCAGCCCCAAGGCCGGCGGCTACACCTTC
.	TRBJ1-6	TRBV12-3/TRBV12-4	.	CASSPGGFDSPLHF	TGTGCCAGCAGTCCGGGAGGGTTTGATTCACCCCTCCACTTT
many	TRBJ1-2	TRBV7-8	.	CASSFQGGDGGYTF	TGTGCCAGCAGCTTCCAGGGAGGAGACGGTGGCTACACCTTC
.	TRBJ1-5	TRBV6-6	.	CASSYPRSWGTHQPQHF	TGTGCCAGCAGTTACCCGAGATCTTGGGGCACCCATCAGCCCCAGCATTTT
.	TRBJ2-7	TRBV4-1	.	CASSQERVKGRYEQYF	TGCGCCAGCAGCCAAGAAAGGGTCAAAGGGCGGTACGAGCAGTACTTC
.	TRBJ2-1	TRBV12-3/TRBV12-4	TRBD2	CATPGSGASEGEQFF	TGTGCCACCCCAGGCAGCGGGGCATCGGAGGGTGAGCAGTTCTTC
.	TRBJ1-4	TRBV20-1	.	CSATQGATNEKLFF	TGCAGTGCTACCCAAGGGGCAACTAATGAAAAACTGTTTTTT
many	TRBJ2-4	TRBV3-1	.	CASSAAGRLAKNIQYF	TGTGCCAGCAGCGCGGCCGGCAGACTAGCCAAAAACATTCAGTACTTC
many	TRBJ2-7	TRBV5-6	TRBD1	CASSLIRRQGQFYEQYF	TGTGCCAGCAGCTTGATCCGGAGACAGGGTCAATTCTACGAGCAGTACTTC
many	TRBJ1-6	TRBV18	TRBD1	CASSQGQEQSPLHF	TGTGCCAGCTCACAAGGACAGGAACAATCACCCCTCCACTTT
.	TRBJ1-6	TRBV15	.	CATSRDPKPGSPLHF	TGTGCCACCAGCAGAGATCCAAAGCCGGGGTCACCCCTCCACTTT
.	TRBJ2-2	TRBV24-1	TRBD2	CATQPSRDSGGTGELFF	TGTGCCACCCAACCCTCACGAGATAGCGGGGGCACCGGGGAGCTGTTTTTT
few	TRBJ1-6	TRBV12-3/TRBV12-4	.	CASSPPGEGSPLHF	TGTGCCAGCAGTCCTCCAGGGGAGGGTTCACCCCTCCACTTT
few	TRBJ2-3	TRBV28	.	CASSLSFPLSGDTQYF	TGTGCCAGCAGTTTATCCTTTCCCTTATCAGGAGATACGCAGTATTTT
few	TRBJ1-2	TRBV6-6	.	CASSLQGGSSGYTF	TGTGCCAGCAGTTTACAGGGAGGTAGCTCTGGCTACACCTTC
few	TRBJ1-1	TRBV12-3/TRBV12-4	.	CASSLDGVDTEAFF	TGTGCCAGCAGTTTAGATGGGGTCGACACTGAAGCTTTCTTT
.	TRBJ1-4	TRBV27	TRBD1	CASSSLAPTGVGEKLFF	TGTGCCAGCAGTTCTTTAGCCCCTACAGGGGTAGGTGAAAAACTGTTTTTT
few	TRBJ1-4	TRBV12-3/TRBV12-4	.	CASSPGIANEKLFF	TGTGCCAGCAGCCCCGGGATAGCTAATGAAAAACTGTTTTTT
few	TRBJ2-2	TRBV20-1	TRBD1	CSAPTDRGTGELFF	TGCAGTGCTCCTACCGACAGGGGCACCGGGGAGCTGTTTTTT
many	TRBJ2-3	TRBV29-1	.	CSVAWGVGTDTQYF	TGCAGCGTTGCTTGGGGAGTCGGAACAGATACGCAGTATTTT
few	TRBJ2-5	TRBV10-3	.	CAISDRDDQETQYF	TGTGCCATCAGTGACAGGGACGATCAAGAGACCCAGTACTTC
many	TRBJ2-1	TRBV27	TRBD1	CASSWTGGPYNEQFF	TGTGCCAGCAGTTGGACAGGGGGCCCTTACAATGAGCAGTTCTTC
few	TRBJ1-1	TRBV5-4	TRBD1	CASSRMGQAPMNTEAFF	TGTGCCAGCAGCCGTATGGGACAGGCCCCCATGAACACTGAAGCTTTCTTT
.	TRBJ2-5	TRBV4-1	.	CASSHRLGETQYF	TGCGCCAGCAGCCACCGACTAGGGGAGACCCAGTACTTC
many	TRBJ2-3	TRBV6-1	.	CASGPGLSTDTQYF	TGTGCCAGTGGCCCGGGACTTAGCACAGATACGCAGTATTTT
many	TRBJ1-6	TRBV12-3/TRBV12-4	.	CASSWGQERNSPLHF	TGTGCCAGCAGTTGGGGGCAGGAGAGGAATTCACCCCTCCACTTT
few	TRBJ1-2	TRBV20-1	TRBD1	CSAWDRTNYGYTF	TGCAGTGCGTGGGACAGGACTAACTATGGCTACACCTTC
.	TRBJ2-7	TRBV11-3	.	CASGRRLAYYEQYF	TGTGCCAGCGGGAGACGGCTCGCCTACTACGAGCAGTACTTC
.	TRBJ2-7	TRBV19	TRBD1	CASSPLTGTGSYEQYF	TGTGCCAGTAGTCCCCTAACCGGGACAGGGTCCTACGAGCAGTACTTC